This TCR beta chain was obtained from a study of blood T cell repertoires in COVID-19. The germline V gene has CDR1 SNHLY and CDR2 FYNNEI. J was trimmed by 6 bases and V by 6 bases; bases with no gene match: 7. CDR3 size: 14 residues. Source study methods: For nucleated cells, counts were estimated from reference gene primer amplification. Measured with immunoSEQ multiplex PCR; TCRdb has only the in-frame clones, and not every one. The D gene and trimming were derived from the DNA, and the V and J assignments and clone size from that table. There are approximately 170,000 clones in the sample; about 74% occur only once, and 2.5% to 3.5% lies in the top ten. Ten or more counts support this clone.

The J gene is TRBJ2-3, the V gene TRBV2; 9 positions match TRBD1. Sequencing was performed on peripheral blood. This receptor was taken from an elderly woman with acute or convalescent COVID-19. DNA for the CDR3: TGTGCCAGCAGAACCGGGACAGGGACCGATACGCAGTATTTT. It is translated as CASRTGTGTDTQYF.